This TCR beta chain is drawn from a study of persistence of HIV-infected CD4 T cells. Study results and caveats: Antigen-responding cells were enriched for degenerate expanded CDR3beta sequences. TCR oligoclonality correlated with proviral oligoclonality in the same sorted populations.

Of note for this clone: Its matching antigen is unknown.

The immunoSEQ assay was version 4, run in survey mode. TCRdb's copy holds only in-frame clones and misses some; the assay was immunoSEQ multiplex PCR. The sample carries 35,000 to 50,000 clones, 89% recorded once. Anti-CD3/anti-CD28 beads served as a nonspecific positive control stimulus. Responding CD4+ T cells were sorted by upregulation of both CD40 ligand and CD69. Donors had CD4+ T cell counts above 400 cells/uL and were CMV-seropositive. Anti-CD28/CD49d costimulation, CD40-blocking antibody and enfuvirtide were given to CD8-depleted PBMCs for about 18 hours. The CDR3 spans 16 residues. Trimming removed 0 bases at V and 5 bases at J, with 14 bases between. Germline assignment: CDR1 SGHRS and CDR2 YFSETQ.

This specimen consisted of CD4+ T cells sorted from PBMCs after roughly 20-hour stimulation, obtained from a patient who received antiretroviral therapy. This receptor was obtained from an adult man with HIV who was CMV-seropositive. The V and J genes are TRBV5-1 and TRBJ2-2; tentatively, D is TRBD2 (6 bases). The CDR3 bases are TGCGCCAGCAGCTTGGGGGCTTTGGAGGGGACCGGGGAGCTGTTTTTT. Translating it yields CASSLGALEGTGELFF. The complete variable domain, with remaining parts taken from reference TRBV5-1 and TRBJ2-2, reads KAGVTQTPRYLIKTRGQQVTLSCSPISGHRSVSWYQQTPGQGLQFLFEYFSETQRNKGNFPGRFSGRQFSNSRSEMNVSTLELGDSALYLCASSLGALEGTGELFFGEGSRLTVL.